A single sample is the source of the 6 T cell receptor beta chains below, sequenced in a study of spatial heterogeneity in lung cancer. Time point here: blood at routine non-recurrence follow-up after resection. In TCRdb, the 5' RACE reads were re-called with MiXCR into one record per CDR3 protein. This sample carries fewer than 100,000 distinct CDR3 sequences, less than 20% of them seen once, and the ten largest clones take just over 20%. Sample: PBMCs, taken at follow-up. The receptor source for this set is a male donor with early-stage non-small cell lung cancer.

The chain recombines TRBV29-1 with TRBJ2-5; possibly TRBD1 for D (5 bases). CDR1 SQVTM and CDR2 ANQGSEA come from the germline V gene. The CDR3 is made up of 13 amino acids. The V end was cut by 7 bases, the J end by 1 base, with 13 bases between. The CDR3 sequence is CSADILGQETQYF. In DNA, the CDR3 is TGCAGCGCGGACATTCTTGGCCAAGAGACCCAGTACTTC.

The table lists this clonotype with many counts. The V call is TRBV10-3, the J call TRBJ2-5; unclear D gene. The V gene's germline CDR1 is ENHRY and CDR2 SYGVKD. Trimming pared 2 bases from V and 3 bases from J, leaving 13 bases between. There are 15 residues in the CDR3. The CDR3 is CAISEALSPKETQYF. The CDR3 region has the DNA TGTGCCATCAGTGAGGCACTTTCGCCAAAAGAGACCCAGTACTTC.

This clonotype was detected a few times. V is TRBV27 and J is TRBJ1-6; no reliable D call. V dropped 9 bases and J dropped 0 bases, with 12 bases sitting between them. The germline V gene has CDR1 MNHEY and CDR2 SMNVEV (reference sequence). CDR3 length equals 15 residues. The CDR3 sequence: CASTRGSSYNSPLHF. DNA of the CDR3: TGTGCCAGTACGCGGGGTAGCTCCTATAATTCACCCCTCCACTTT.

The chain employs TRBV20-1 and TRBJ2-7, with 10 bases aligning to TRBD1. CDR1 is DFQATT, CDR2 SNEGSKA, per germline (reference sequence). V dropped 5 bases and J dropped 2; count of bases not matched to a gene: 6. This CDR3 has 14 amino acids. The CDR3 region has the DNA TGCAGTGCTTCTACCGGGACAGGGGCCTACGAGCAGTACTTC. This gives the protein CSASTGTGAYEQYF.

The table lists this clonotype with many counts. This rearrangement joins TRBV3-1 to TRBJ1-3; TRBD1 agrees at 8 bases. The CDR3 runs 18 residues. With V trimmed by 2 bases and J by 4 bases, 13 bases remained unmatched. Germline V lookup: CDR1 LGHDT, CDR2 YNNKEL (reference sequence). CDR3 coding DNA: TGTGCCAGCAGCCAAATTTACCGGGACAGGAGAACGGGAAACACCATATATTTT. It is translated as CASSQIYRDRRTGNTIYF.

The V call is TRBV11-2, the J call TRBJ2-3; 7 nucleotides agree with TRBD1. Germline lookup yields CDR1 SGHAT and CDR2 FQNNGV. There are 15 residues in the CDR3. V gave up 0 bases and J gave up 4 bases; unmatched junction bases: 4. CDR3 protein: CASSLEGDSSDTQYF. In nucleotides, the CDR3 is TGTGCCAGCAGCTTAGAAGGGGACAGTTCAGATACGCAGTATTTT. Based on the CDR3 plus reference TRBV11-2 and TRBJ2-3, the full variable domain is EAGVAQSPRYKIIEKRQSVAFWCNPISGHATLYWYQQILGQGPKLLIQFQNNGVVDDSQLPKDRFSAERLKGVDSTLKIQPAKLEDSAVYLCASSLEGDSSDTQYFGPGTRLTVL.